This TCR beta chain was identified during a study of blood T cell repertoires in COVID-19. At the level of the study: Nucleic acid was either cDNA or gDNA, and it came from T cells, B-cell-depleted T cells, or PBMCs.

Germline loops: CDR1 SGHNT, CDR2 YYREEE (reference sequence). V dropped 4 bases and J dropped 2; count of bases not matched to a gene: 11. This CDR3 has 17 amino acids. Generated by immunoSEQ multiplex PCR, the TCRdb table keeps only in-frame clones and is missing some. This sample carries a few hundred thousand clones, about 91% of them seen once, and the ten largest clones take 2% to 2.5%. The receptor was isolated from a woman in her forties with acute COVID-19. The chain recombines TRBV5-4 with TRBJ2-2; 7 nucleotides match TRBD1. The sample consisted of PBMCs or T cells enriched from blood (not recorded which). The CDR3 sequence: CASSRLDRAVNTGELFF. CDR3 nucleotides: TGTGCCAGCAGCCGTTTAGACAGGGCGGTTAACACCGGGGAGCTGTTTTTT. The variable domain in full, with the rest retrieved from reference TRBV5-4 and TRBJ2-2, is ETGVTQSPTHLIKTRGQQVTLRCSSQSGHNTVSWYQQALGQGPQFIFQYYREEENGRGNFPPRFSGLQFPNYSSELNVNALELDDSALYLCASSRLDRAVNTGELFFGEGSRLTVL.